This TCR beta chain originates from a study of control samples from healthy donors and cancer patients (dated by TCRdb to 2018 to 2021). The receptor library was made with the immunoSEQ multiplex PCR assay. This is the immuneACCESS table as TCRdb keeps it, with only in-frame sequences that have V and J called. A part of the clones is gone; compared with another copy, unresolved V genes explain less than half, and the rest is unexplained. The sample table shows fewer than 200,000 clones, and around 88% are seen once. Around 5% of the sample rests with the top ten. To note about this clone: No antigen is known for it. The sample holds no much larger clone one base away, and base qualities are not on file.

The CDR3 measures 14 amino acids from cysteine to phenylalanine. Just CDR3 DNA is preserved here, 42 bases in frame from base 1. From a lookup of the germline V gene (reference sequence), CDR1 and CDR2 are MNHNY and SVGAGI. The junction shows trimming of 7 bases on V and 8 bases on J, and the gene matches do not reach 8 bases of it. Rearrangement joined TRBV6-6 to TRBJ2-1, with 10 bases in between that match TRBD2. This receptor was taken from a woman aged 30 to 39 in good health. Sequencing used blood. The nucleotides read TGTGCCAGCAATGCGTTAGCGGGAGGCCATGAGCAGTTCTTC. Protein translation: CASNALAGGHEQFF.